This T cell receptor beta chain is drawn from a study of Graves' ophthalmopathy and Graves' hyperthyroidism. Whole-study context: Before any treatment was given, at initial diagnosis, peripheral blood was collected.

The CDR3 sequence is 14 residues long. Germline assignment: CDR1 MGHDK and CDR2 SYGVNS. With 7 bases removed from V and 4 bases from J, the gap between germline ends came to 13 bases. The TCR beta CDR3 regions underwent amplification from RNA transcripts. Scientists carried out first-round RT-PCR using HTBI primers and then a second-round multiplex PCR. TCRdb fed the multiplex PCR reads into MiXCR, producing one record per CDR3 protein. The data hold about 700,000 distinct CDR3 sequences, with 35% to 50% observed a single time. Thyroid ultrasound, orbital computed tomography, TRAb, serum thyroxine and clinical symptoms formed the basis of diagnosis. Findings of the study overall: A model built from 13 signatures distinguished ophthalmopathy from stable hyperthyroidism with roughly 90% sensitivity and 81.08% specificity.

Points on this clonotype: Its antigen is as yet unknown.

The chain combines TRBV25-1 with TRBJ2-2; D is perhaps TRBD2 (5 bases). Source material: peripheral blood. The sequence was obtained from an adult man with Graves' ophthalmopathy. The CDR3 is CASTREPLTGELFF. The CDR3 DNA reads as TGTGCCAGCACGAGGGAGCCTCTCACCGGGGAGCTGTTTTTT.